Listed below are T cell receptor beta chains from one sample, sequenced in a study of regulatory T cells in long-lasting Graves disease. Each CDR3 protein is one row after TCRdb ran MiXCR on the multiplex PCR reads. The sample holds hundreds of thousands of distinct CDR3 sequences, around 20% seen once. Sequences were derived from peripheral blood mononuclear cells (PBMCs), sampled when the disease was refractory, from a patient treated with antithyroid drugs. These receptors were taken from a female donor with Graves disease. Each CDR3 is given with its conserved first and last residue. Each record gives: J gene, clone size, D gene, V gene, CDR3 protein, CDR3 DNA. The D gene is left open where the match is weak. Size values are once, few and many counts, or a class for expanded clones, and some rows have none.

TRBJ2-7	few	TRBD1	TRBV29-1	CSVEDPGTGLGEQYF	TGCAGCGTTGAAGATCCAGGGACAGGGCTTGGCGAGCAGTACTTC
TRBJ1-1	many	.	TRBV7-9	CASRGLTNTEAFF	TGTGCCAGCAGGGGACTGACTAACACTGAAGCTTTCTTT
TRBJ1-1	few	.	TRBV20-1	CSARSSSGRLGTEAFF	TGCAGTGCTAGATCATCTTCGGGCAGGCTTGGCACTGAAGCTTTCTTT
TRBJ2-5	.	.	TRBV7-9	CASSPVRVGGQETQYF	TGTGCCAGCAGCCCGGTTAGGGTCGGGGGACAAGAGACCCAGTACTTC
TRBJ2-7	many	.	TRBV28	CASSLYGKPYEQYF	TGTGCCAGCAGTTTATACGGGAAGCCCTACGAGCAGTACTTC
TRBJ2-5	.	TRBD2	TRBV5-1	CASSLSGRSYETQYF	TGCGCCAGCAGCTTAAGCGGGAGGTCGTATGAGACCCAGTACTTC
TRBJ2-7	many	TRBD2	TRBV12-3/TRBV12-4	CASSPRGDWHEQYF	TGTGCCAGCAGTCCCCGGGGGGATTGGCACGAGCAGTACTTC
TRBJ2-6	.	.	TRBV6-1	CASNDRISGANVLTF	TGTGCCAGCAATGACCGCATCTCTGGGGCCAACGTCCTGACTTTC
TRBJ1-5	many	TRBD1	TRBV12-3/TRBV12-4	CASSLGQAPGRPQHF	TGTGCCAGCAGTCTCGGACAGGCGCCAGGGCGGCCCCAGCATTTT
TRBJ2-5	.	.	TRBV27	CASSFAPGFQETQYF	TGTGCCAGCAGTTTTGCCCCGGGATTCCAAGAGACCCAGTACTTC
TRBJ2-7	few	.	TRBV18	CASSPVAAGVTYEQYF	TGTGCCAGCTCACCAGTCGCGGCAGGGGTAACCTACGAGCAGTACTTC
TRBJ2-5	few	.	TRBV7-9	CASSLAWGRDQETQYF	TGTGCCAGCAGCTTAGCTTGGGGAAGGGACCAAGAGACCCAGTACTTC
TRBJ2-7	many	.	TRBV30	CACRTGRTYEQYF	TGTGCCTGCCGGACTGGACGGACCTACGAGCAGTACTTC
TRBJ2-1	.	TRBD2	TRBV29-1	CSVRPRLAGRGGDEQFF	TGCAGCGTTAGACCTAGACTAGCGGGAAGGGGGGGCGATGAGCAGTTCTTC
TRBJ2-7	many	.	TRBV7-2	CASSLEGRDYEQYF	TGTGCCAGCAGCTTAGAAGGTCGAGACTACGAGCAGTACTTC
TRBJ2-7	many	.	TRBV6-2/TRBV6-3	CASSSQGAYEQYF	TGTGCCAGCAGTTCACAGGGCGCCTACGAGCAGTACTTC
TRBJ2-5	.	.	TRBV6-1	CASSPGGTAKETQYF	TGTGCCAGCAGTCCCGGGGGGACAGCTAAAGAGACCCAGTACTTC
TRBJ2-5	many	.	TRBV10-3	CAISGRTQGRLPQETQYF	TGTGCCATCAGTGGACGAACCCAAGGTAGACTCCCTCAAGAGACCCAGTACTTC
TRBJ1-3	.	.	TRBV6-1	CASSGNIDSGNTIYF	TGTGCCAGCAGTGGAAACATAGACTCTGGAAACACCATATATTTT
TRBJ2-3	.	.	TRBV5-4	CASSLYSGPSTDTQYF	TGTGCCAGCAGCTTGTATAGCGGACCTAGCACAGATACGCAGTATTTT
TRBJ2-2	.	.	TRBV19	CASSRQLDTGELFF	TGTGCCAGTAGCAGACAGCTAGACACCGGGGAGCTGTTTTTT
TRBJ2-6	few	.	TRBV5-4	CASSFPRVGGGGANVLTF	TGTGCCAGCAGCTTCCCCAGAGTGGGGGGCGGTGGGGCCAACGTCCTGACTTTC
TRBJ2-2	.	.	TRBV7-2	CASSLENGELFF	TGTGCCAGCAGCTTAGAAAACGGGGAGCTGTTTTTT
TRBJ1-4	.	TRBD1	TRBV5-1	CASGVGGRDEKLFF	TGCGCCAGCGGCGTAGGGGGCCGGGATGAAAAACTGTTTTTT
TRBJ2-7	few	.	TRBV5-1	CASSYFDRSYEQYF	TGCGCCAGCAGCTACTTCGACAGGAGCTACGAGCAGTACTTC
TRBJ2-7	many	TRBD2	TRBV7-2	CASRPSGSSYEQYF	TGTGCCAGCAGGCCTAGCGGGAGCTCCTACGAGCAGTACTTC
TRBJ2-5	.	TRBD2	TRBV12-5	CASGFLSSGPQETQYF	TGTGCTAGTGGTTTTTTGTCTAGCGGACCCCAAGAGACCCAGTACTTC
TRBJ1-5	few	TRBD1	TRBV30	CAWSVGQGIQPQHF	TGTGCCTGGAGTGTGGGACAGGGGATTCAGCCCCAGCATTTT
TRBJ2-4	.	TRBD2	TRBV29-1	CSGRTDGGNIQYF	TGCAGCGGACGAACGGACGGGGGGAACATTCAGTACTTC
TRBJ2-7	many	.	TRBV6-5	CASSYSGTASYEQYF	TGTGCCAGCAGTTATTCCGGGACGGCCTCCTACGAGCAGTACTTC
TRBJ1-1	many	TRBD1	TRBV20-1	CSASEGAHTEAFF	TGCAGTGCTAGTGAGGGGGCTCACACTGAAGCTTTCTTT